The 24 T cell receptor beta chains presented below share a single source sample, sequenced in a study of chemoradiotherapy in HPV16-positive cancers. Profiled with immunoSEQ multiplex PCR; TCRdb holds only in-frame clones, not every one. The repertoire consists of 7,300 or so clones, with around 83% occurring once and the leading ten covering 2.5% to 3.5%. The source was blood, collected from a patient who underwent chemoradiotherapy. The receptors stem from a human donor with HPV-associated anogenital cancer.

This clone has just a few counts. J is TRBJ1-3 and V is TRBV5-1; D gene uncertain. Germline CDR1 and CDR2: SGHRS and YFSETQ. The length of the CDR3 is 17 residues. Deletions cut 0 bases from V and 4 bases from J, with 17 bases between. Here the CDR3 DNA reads TGCGCCAGCAGCTTGGAGGCAGGTTCTATGTGGGGAAACACCATATATTTT. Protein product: CASSLEAGSMWGNTIYF.

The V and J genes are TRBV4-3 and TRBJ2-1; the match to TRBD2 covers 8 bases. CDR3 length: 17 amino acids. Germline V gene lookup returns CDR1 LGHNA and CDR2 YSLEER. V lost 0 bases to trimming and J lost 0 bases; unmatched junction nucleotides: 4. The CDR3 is CASSQDRAGGSYNEQFF. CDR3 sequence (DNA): TGCGCCAGCAGCCAAGATCGGGCGGGGGGCTCCTACAATGAGCAGTTCTTC.

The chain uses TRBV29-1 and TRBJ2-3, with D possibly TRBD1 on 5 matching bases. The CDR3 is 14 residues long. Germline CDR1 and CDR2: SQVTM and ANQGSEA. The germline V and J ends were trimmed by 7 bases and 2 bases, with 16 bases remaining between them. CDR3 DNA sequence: TGCAGCGGCGTGCTACAGGTCCCCACAGATACGCAGTATTTT. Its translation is CSGVLQVPTDTQYF.

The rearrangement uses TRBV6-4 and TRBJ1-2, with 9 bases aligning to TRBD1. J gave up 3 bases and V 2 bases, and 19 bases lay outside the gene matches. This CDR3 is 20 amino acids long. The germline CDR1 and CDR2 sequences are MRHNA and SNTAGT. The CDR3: CASSDPQTGGAVTGYYGYTF. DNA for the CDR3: TGTGCCAGCAGTGACCCTCAAACAGGGGGCGCAGTAACGGGTTACTATGGCTACACCTTC.

The CDR3 DNA is TGTGCCAGCAGCTTACAGAGTGGAAACACTGAAGCTTTCTTT. This encodes CASSLQSGNTEAFF. The chain employs TRBV7-9 and TRBJ1-1, with unresolved D. The CDR3 covers 14 residues. Germline V gives CDR1 SEHNR, CDR2 FQNEAQ (reference sequence). V was cut by 2 bases and J by 2 bases, with 9 bases left in between.

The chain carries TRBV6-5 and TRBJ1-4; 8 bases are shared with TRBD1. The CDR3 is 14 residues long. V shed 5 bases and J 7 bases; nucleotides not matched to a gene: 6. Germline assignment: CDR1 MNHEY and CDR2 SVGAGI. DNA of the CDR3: TGTGCCAGCAGTACACTCGACAGGGGTGAAAAACTGTTTTTT. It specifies CASSTLDRGEKLFF.

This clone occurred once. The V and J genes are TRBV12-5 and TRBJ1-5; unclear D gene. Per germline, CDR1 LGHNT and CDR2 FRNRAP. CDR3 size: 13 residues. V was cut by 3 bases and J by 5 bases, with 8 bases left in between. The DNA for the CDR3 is TGTGCTAGTGGTTTCTGGGCGGATCAGCCCCAGCATTTT. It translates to CASGFWADQPQHF.

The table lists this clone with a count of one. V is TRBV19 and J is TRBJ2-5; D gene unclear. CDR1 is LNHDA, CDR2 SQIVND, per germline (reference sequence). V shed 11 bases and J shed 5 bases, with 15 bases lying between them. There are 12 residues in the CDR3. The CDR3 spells CASGDAWETQYF. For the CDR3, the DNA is TGTGCCTCGGGTGACGCTTGGGAGACCCAGTACTTC.

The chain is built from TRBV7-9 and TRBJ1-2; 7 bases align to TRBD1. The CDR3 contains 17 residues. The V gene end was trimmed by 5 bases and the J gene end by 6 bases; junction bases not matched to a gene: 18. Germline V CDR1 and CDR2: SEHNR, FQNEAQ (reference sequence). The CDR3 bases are TGTGCCAGCAGCCCCGCTAGTGGGGTCGACAGGGTCCATGGCTACACCTTC. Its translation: CASSPASGVDRVHGYTF.

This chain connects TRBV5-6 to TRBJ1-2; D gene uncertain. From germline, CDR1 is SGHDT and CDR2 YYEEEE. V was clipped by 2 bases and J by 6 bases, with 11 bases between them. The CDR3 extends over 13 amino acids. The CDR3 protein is CASSFGPSDGYTF. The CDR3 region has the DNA TGTGCCAGCAGCTTCGGGCCGTCGGATGGCTACACCTTC.

The CDR3 here is CASSLVGGIGSPLHF. The CDR3 nucleotides read TGTGCCAGCAGCTTAGTAGGCGGGATTGGGTCACCCCTCCACTTT. The gene calls are TRBV7-2 and TRBJ1-6; D uncertain. The length of the CDR3 is 15 residues. V dropped 1 base and J dropped 10 bases, with 14 bases sitting between them. The germline V gene encodes CDR1 SGHTA and CDR2 FQGNSA.

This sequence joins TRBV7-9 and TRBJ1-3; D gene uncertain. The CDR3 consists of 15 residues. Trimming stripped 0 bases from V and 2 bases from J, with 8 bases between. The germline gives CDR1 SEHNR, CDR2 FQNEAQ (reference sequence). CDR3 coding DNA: TGTGCCAGCAGCTTAGCGAAAGGGACTGGAAACACCATATATTTT. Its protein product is CASSLAKGTGNTIYF.

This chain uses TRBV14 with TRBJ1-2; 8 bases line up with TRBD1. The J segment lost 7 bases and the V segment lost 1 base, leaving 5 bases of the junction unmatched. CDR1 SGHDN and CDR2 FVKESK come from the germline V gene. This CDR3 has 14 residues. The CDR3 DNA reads TGTGCCAGCAGCCAAGTTGCGACAGGGGTTGGCTACACCTTC. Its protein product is CASSQVATGVGYTF.

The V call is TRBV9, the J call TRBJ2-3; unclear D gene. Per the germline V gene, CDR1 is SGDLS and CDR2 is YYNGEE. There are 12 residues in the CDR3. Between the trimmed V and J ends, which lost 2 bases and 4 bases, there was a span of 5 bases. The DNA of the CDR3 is TGTGCCAGCAGCGTTTTGGCAGATACGCAGTATTTT. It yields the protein CASSVLADTQYF.

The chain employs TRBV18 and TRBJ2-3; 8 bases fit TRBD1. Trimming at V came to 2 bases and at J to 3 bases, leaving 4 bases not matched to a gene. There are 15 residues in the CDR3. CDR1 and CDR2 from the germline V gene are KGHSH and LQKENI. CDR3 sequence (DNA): TGTGCCAGCTCACCAAAGGACAGGGTGACAGATACGCAGTATTTT. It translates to CASSPKDRVTDTQYF.

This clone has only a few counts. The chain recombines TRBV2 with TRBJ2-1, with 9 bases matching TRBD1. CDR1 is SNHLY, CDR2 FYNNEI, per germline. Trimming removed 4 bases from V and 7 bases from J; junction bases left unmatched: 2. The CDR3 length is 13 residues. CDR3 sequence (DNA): TGTGCCAGCAGTGGACAGGGGGGGAATGAGCAGTTCTTC. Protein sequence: CASSGQGGNEQFF.

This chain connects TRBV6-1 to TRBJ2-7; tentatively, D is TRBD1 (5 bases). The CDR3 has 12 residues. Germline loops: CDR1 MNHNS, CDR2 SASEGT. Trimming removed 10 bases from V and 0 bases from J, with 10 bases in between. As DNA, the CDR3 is TGTGCCATCGCGACAGACTCCTACGAGCAGTACTTC. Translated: CAIATDSYEQYF.

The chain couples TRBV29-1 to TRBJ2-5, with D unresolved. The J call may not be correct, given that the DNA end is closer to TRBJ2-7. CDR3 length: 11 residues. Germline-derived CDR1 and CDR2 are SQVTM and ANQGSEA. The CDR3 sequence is CSFSTEYEQYF. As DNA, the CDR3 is TGCAGCTTCTCGACGGAGTACGAGCAGTACTTC.

The CDR3, as DNA: TGTGCCAGCAGTTTGGGACAGGGGGGTGGCTACACCTTC. Translation: CASSLGQGGGYTF. This chain connects TRBV6-5 to TRBJ1-2, with 11 nucleotides matching TRBD1. Germline CDR1 reads MNHEY; CDR2 reads SVGAGI. The CDR3 contains 13 residues. V lost 4 bases, J lost 7 bases, and 2 bases stayed unmatched.

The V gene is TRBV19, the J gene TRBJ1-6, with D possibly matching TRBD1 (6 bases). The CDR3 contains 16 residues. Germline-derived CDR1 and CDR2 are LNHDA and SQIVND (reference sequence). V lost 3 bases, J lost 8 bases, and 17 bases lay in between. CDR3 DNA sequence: TGTGCCAGTAGTATCCAGACAGGAAACTCGGATTCACCCCTCCACTTT. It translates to CASSIQTGNSDSPLHF.

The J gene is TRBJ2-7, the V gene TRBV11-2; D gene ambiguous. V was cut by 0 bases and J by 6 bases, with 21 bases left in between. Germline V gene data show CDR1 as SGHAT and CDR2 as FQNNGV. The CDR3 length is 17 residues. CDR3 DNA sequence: TGTGCCAGCAGCTTAGATGTTGCTAGGTACCGACCGGCCGAGCAGTACTTC. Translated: CASSLDVARYRPAEQYF.

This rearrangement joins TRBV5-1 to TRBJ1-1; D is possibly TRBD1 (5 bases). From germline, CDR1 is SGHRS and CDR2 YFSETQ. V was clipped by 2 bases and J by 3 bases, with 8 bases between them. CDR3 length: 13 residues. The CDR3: CASSFRADTEAFF. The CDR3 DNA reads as TGCGCCAGCAGCTTCAGGGCTGACACTGAAGCTTTCTTT.

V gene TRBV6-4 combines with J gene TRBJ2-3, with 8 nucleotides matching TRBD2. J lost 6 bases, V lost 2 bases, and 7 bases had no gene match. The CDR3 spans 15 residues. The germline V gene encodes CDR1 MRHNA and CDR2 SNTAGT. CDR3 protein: CASSDERGTKDTQYF. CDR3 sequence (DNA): TGTGCCAGCAGTGACGAGCGGGGGACGAAGGATACGCAGTATTTT.

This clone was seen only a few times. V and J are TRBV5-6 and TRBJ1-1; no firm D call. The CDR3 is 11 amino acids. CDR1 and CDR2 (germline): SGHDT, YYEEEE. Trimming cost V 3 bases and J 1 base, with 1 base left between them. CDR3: CASSWNTEAFF. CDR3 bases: TGTGCCAGCAGCTGGAACACTGAAGCTTTCTTT.